This T cell receptor (beta chain) is drawn from a study of blood T cell repertoires in COVID-19. Only in-frame clones appear in the TCRdb table, and some are missing; sequencing was by immunoSEQ multiplex PCR. The sample gives roughly 68,000 clones, less than 90% of which show up once; roughly 20% is in the top ten. The sequence was collected from a woman of 80 years or more with acute or convalescent COVID-19. Sequences were obtained from peripheral blood.

The chain's CDR3 is CASSLGTSETYEQYF. The CDR3 coding sequence is TGCGCCAGCAGCTTAGGAACTAGCGAGACCTACGAGCAGTACTTC. The rearrangement joins TRBV5-1 to TRBJ2-7, with 7 nucleotides matching TRBD2. CDR3 length: 15 residues. Germline trimming cut 2 bases from V and 2 bases from J; bases unmatched to any gene: 7. Germline-derived CDR1 and CDR2 are SGHRS and YFSETQ. The full variable domain, rest sourced from reference TRBV5-1 and TRBJ2-7, is KAGVTQTPRYLIKTRGQQVTLSCSPISGHRSVSWYQQTPGQGLQFLFEYFSETQRNKGNFPGRFSGRQFSNSRSEMNVSTLELGDSALYLCASSLGTSETYEQYFGPGTRLTVT.